What follows describes a single T cell receptor beta chain. Its target is unknown. Some 29,000 T cell genomes (roughly 220 ng DNA) went into each sorted-subset replicate. Clones were sequenced by immunoSEQ multiplex PCR, and TCRdb holds only the in-frame ones, with some missing. Of about 650,000 clones in the sample, 95% were seen once. The sample comes from a study of shared clonotypes between healthy human individuals. Whole-study findings and limits: Generation probabilities were higher for clonotypes shared across all four sorted-subset donors than for unshared ones.

CD45RO negativity and positive selection for CCR7 defined naive CD8 cells, a population that excluded terminally differentiated effector memory CD45RA+ cells. The sequencing input was naive CD8+ T cells sorted from blood. The clonotype comes from a woman in her twenties or thirties in good health.

This CDR3 reads CASSLMVNSWNSYEQYF. The CDR3 DNA reads as TGTGCCAGCAGCTTGATGGTTAACAGTTGGAACTCCTACGAGCAGTACTTC. The rearrangement joins TRBV5-6 to TRBJ2-7; D remains unclear. The CDR3 length is 17 residues. Germline CDR1 reads SGHDT; CDR2 reads YYEEEE. V was clipped by 1 base and J by 0 bases, with 17 bases between them.